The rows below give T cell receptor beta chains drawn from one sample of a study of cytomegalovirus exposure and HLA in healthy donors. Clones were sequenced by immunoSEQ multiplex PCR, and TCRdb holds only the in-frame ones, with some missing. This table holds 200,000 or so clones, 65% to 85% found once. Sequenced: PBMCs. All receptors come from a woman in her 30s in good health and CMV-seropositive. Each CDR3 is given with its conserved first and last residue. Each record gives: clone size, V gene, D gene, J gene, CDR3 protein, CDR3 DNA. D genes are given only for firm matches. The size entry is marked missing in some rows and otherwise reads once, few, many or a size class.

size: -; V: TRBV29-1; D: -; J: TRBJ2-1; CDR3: CSVGRGSSYNEQFF; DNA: TGCAGCGTTGGCCGGGGGAGCTCCTACAATGAGCAGTTCTTC
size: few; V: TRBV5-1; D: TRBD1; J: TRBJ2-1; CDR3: CASSENRGRGRNEQFF; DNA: TGCGCCAGCAGTGAGAACAGGGGCAGGGGTCGCAATGAGCAGTTCTTC
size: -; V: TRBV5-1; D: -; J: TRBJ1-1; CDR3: CASSSPQGTRAFF; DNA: TGCGCCAGCAGTTCGCCCCAGGGGACAAGGGCTTTCTTT
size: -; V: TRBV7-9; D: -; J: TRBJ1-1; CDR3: CASSLVGGPKGGEAFF; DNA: TGTGCCAGCAGCTTAGTGGGGGGGCCGAAGGGTGGTGAAGCTTTCTTT
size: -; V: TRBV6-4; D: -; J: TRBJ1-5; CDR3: CASSDLVGEGNQPQHF; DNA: TGTGCCAGCAGTGACCTTGTAGGGGAAGGCAATCAGCCCCAGCATTTT
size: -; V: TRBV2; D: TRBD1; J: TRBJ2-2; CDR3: CASIMTGGAGELFF; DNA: TGTGCCAGCATCATGACAGGGGGCGCCGGGGAGCTGTTTTTT
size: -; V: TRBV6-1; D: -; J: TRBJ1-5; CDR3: CASSELERPQHF; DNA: TGTGCCAGCAGTGAACTTGAGCGGCCCCAGCATTTT
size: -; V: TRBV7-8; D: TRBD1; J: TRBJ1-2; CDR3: CAGSPTPGTAYGYTF; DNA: TGTGCCGGCAGCCCAACCCCCGGGACAGCGTATGGCTACACCTTC
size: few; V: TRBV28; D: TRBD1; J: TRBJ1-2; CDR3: CASSGTEFNYGYTF; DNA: TGTGCCAGCAGTGGGACAGAATTTAACTATGGCTACACCTTC
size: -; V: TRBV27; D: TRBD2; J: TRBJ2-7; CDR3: CASSAVSGRGGEQYF; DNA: TGTGCCAGCAGTGCCGTTAGCGGGAGGGGAGGCGAGCAGTACTTC
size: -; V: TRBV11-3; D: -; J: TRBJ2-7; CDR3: CASGSYTGEQYF; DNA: TGTGCCAGCGGTAGCTACACGGGCGAGCAGTACTTC
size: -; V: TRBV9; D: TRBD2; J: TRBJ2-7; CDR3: CASSVGLAGGNEQYF; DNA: TGTGCCAGCAGCGTCGGACTAGCGGGAGGGAACGAGCAGTACTTC
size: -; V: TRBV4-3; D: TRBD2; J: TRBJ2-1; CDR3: CASSQVSGGAFEQFF; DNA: TGCGCCAGCAGCCAAGTCAGCGGGGGGGCCTTTGAGCAGTTCTTC
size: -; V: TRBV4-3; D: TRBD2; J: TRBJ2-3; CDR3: CASSPDLAGGTDTQYF; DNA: TGCGCCAGCAGCCCAGACCTGGCGGGGGGCACAGATACGCAGTATTTT
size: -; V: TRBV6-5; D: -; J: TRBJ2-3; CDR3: CASSYSKPDTQYF; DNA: TGTGCCAGCAGTTACTCGAAGCCAGATACGCAGTATTTT
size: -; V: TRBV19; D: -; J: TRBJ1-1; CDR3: CASSIPSRVRVAFF; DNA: TGTGCCAGTAGTATTCCATCCAGGGTAAGGGTAGCTTTCTTT
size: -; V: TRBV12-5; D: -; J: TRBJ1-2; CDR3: CASGLDSSRGYTF; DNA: TGTGCTAGTGGTTTGGACTCGAGTAGAGGCTACACCTTC
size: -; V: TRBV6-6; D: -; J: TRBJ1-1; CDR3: CASIPPGGLKGEAFF; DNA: TGTGCCAGCATTCCCCCGGGGGGGCTCAAGGGTGAAGCTTTCTTT
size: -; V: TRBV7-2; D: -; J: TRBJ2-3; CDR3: CASSPDRPTTDTQYF; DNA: TGTGCCAGCAGCCCCGACAGGCCAACCACAGATACGCAGTATTTT
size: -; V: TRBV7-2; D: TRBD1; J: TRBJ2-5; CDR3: CASSLTGWETQYF; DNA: TGTGCCAGCAGCTTGACAGGGTGGGAGACCCAGTACTTC
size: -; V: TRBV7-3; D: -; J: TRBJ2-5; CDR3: CASSLQGAGREGTQYF; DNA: TGTGCCAGCAGCTTACAGGGGGCTGGGAGGGAAGGGACCCAGTACTTC
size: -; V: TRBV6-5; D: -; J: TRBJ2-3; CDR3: CASTQGSSTDTQYF; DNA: TGTGCCAGCACCCAAGGGAGTAGCACAGATACGCAGTATTTT